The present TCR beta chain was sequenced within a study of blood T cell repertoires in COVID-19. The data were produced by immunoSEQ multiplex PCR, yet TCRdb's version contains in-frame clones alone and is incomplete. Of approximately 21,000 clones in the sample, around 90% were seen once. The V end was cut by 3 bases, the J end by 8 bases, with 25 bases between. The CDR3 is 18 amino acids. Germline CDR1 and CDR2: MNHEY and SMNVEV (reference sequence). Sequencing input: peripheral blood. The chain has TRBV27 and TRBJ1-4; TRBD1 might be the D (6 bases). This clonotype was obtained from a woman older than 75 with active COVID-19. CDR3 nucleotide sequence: TGTGCCAGCAGTTTGCTGGGACCGGGGGGCTGGGGTGGGGAAAAACTGTTTTTT. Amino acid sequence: CASSLLGPGGWGGEKLFF.